These 24 T cell receptor beta chains share one sample of origin, sequenced in a study of technical replicates of blood from several donors. The assay was immunoSEQ multiplex PCR, and TCRdb's table has in-frame clones only and misses some. The data contain about 88,000 clones, just under 95% of them seen just once; the ten biggest clones take up around 0.36%. The specimen was T cells isolated from PBMCs. The receptors come from a human donor in good health.

The V call is TRBV5-8, the J call TRBJ2-7, with D uncertain. V was pared by 2 bases and J by 3 bases, with 3 bases between. The CDR3 is made up of 11 amino acids. Germline V gene sequence: CDR1 SGHTS, CDR2 YDEGEE. This CDR3 reads CASSFGYEQYF. CDR3 DNA: TGTGCCAGCAGCTTCGGCTACGAGCAGTACTTC.

This clone has just a few counts. The chain couples TRBV19 to TRBJ2-7; no clear D gene. Trimming removed 5 bases at V and 4 bases at J, with 6 bases between. This CDR3 is built from 11 residues. Germline V gene sequence: CDR1 LNHDA, CDR2 SQIVND (reference sequence). The CDR3 is CASSPGYEQYF. Here the CDR3 DNA reads TGTGCCAGTAGTCCAGGATACGAGCAGTACTTC.

V is TRBV6-6 and J is TRBJ2-4; a possible D gene is TRBD1 (5 bases). The CDR3 extends over 15 amino acids. Per germline, CDR1 MNHNY and CDR2 SVGAGI (reference sequence). V shed 2 bases and J shed 10 bases, with 18 bases lying between them. CDR3 in DNA: TGTGCCAGCAGTTACCAATCGGACACTTCCGAAATTCAGTACTTC. Amino acid sequence: CASSYQSDTSEIQYF.

The chain links TRBV30 to TRBJ2-1, with 15 bases that match TRBD2. Germline CDR1 reads GTSNPN; CDR2 reads SVGIG (reference sequence). The CDR3 runs 13 residues. V lost 2 bases, J lost 15 bases, and 5 bases stayed unmatched. The CDR3: CAWSQGLAGGRFF. As DNA, the CDR3 is TGTGCCTGGAGTCAGGGACTAGCGGGAGGAAGGTTCTTC.

The count of this clone is one. V gene TRBV2 combines with J gene TRBJ2-6; D is ambiguous. The CDR3 consists of 13 residues. The V gene lost 7 bases and the J gene lost 5 bases, with 9 bases spanning the gap. The germline gives CDR1 SNHLY, CDR2 FYNNEI. The CDR3 DNA reads as TGTGCCAGCAACGAGGTGCGGGCCAACGTCCTGACTTTC. The encoded protein is CASNEVRANVLTF. The complete variable domain, with remaining parts taken from reference TRBV2 and TRBJ2-6, reads EPEVTQTPSHQVTQMGQEVILRCVPISNHLYFYWYRQILGQKVEFLVSFYNNEISEKSEIFDDQFSVERPDGSNFTLKIRSTKLEDSAMYFCASNEVRANVLTFGAGSRLTVL.

The V gene is TRBV27, the J gene TRBJ1-3; a possible D gene is TRBD1 (5 bases). Germline CDR1 MNHEY, CDR2 SMNVEV (reference sequence). Trimming shortened V by 5 bases and J by 8 bases, and 19 bases separated the two germline ends. There are 15 residues in the CDR3. CDR3 nucleotides: TGTGCCAGCAGTGGCACCGGGACTCCGGCGGACACCATATATTTT. This sequence encodes CASSGTGTPADTIYF.

The chain has TRBV6-5 and TRBJ2-1; the match to TRBD2 covers 8 bases. This CDR3 comprises 14 residues. Germline lookup yields CDR1 MNHEY and CDR2 SVGAGI. V shed 6 bases and J 6 bases; nucleotides not matched to a gene: 7. The CDR3 reads CASRPGGPGNEQFF. The CDR3 DNA is TGTGCCAGCAGGCCGGGAGGGCCTGGCAATGAGCAGTTCTTC.

The J gene is TRBJ1-5, the V gene TRBV18; 7 bases agree with TRBD1. Germline trimming cut 6 bases from V and 5 bases from J; bases unmatched to any gene: 7. CDR3 length equals 14 residues. Germline CDR1 is KGHSH and CDR2 is LQKENI. The CDR3 bases are TGTGCCAGCTCTCACGACAGGGCCGATCAGCCCCAGCATTTT. It encodes CASSHDRADQPQHF.

The genes are TRBV7-9 and TRBJ1-1; 10 positions match TRBD1. Germline V gene lookup returns CDR1 SEHNR and CDR2 FQNEAQ (reference sequence). This CDR3 comprises 14 residues. With 5 bases clipped from V and 4 bases from J, the junction kept 4 bases outside the gene matches. The CDR3 here is CASSPRTGGTEAFF. CDR3 DNA sequence: TGTGCCAGCAGCCCAAGGACAGGGGGCACTGAAGCTTTCTTT.

The table lists this clone with a count of one. The CDR3 is CSGRNTGEAEAFF. CDR3 sequence (DNA): TGCAGCGGTAGGAACACGGGTGAGGCTGAAGCTTTCTTT. V is TRBV29-1 and J is TRBJ1-1; D gene unclear. Trimming took 7 bases from V and 6 from J, leaving 18 bases between them. The length of the CDR3 is 13 residues. From germline, CDR1 is SQVTM and CDR2 ANQGSEA. Full variable domain (rest looked up from reference TRBV29-1 and TRBJ1-1): SAVISQKPSRDICQRGTSLTIQCQVDSQVTMMFWYRQQPGQSLTLIATANQGSEATYESGFVIDKFPISRPNLTFSTLTVSNMSPEDSSIYLCSGRNTGEAEAFFGQGTRLTVV.

J is TRBJ1-5 and V is TRBV4-2, with 8 bases fitting TRBD1. The V segment lost 0 bases and the J segment 7 bases; nucleotides outside the gene matches: 5. Germline values: CDR1 LGHNA, CDR2 YNFKEQ. The CDR3 length is 15 residues. The CDR3 bases are TGTGCCAGCAGCCAAGATACAGGGGGACGACAGCCCCAGCATTTT. Protein sequence: CASSQDTGGRQPQHF.

The V call is TRBV7-2, the J call TRBJ2-1, with D possibly being TRBD2 (6 bases). Germline V gene data show CDR1 as SGHTA and CDR2 as FQGNSA. The CDR3 spans 16 residues. V was cut by 1 base and J by 5 bases, with 15 bases left in between. The CDR3 sequence is CASSLGFGGRDNEQFF. CDR3 DNA: TGTGCCAGCAGCTTAGGTTTCGGGGGTAGGGACAATGAGCAGTTCTTC.

The V gene is TRBV11-2, the J gene TRBJ2-2; 11 bases are a match to TRBD2. In germline, CDR1 is SGHAT, CDR2 FQNNGV. The CDR3 has 18 residues. Unmatched junction bases numbered 9, after V lost 6 bases and J lost 0 bases. CDR3: CASSRGLAGFTNTGELFF. The CDR3 DNA sequence: TGTGCCAGCAGTCGCGGACTAGCGGGTTTCACGAACACCGGGGAGCTGTTTTTT.

The chain combines TRBV27 with TRBJ2-5; weak D call: TRBD1 (6 bases). The CDR3 length is 13 residues. With 4 bases removed from V and 7 bases from J, the gap between germline ends came to 13 bases. Germline-derived CDR1 and CDR2 are MNHEY and SMNVEV (reference sequence). CDR3 in DNA: TGTGCCAGCAGTTCGACAGGTCCGGGGACCCAGTACTTC. This encodes CASSSTGPGTQYF.

V usage is TRBV18 and J usage is TRBJ2-3; D gene uncertain. The CDR3 contains 15 residues. Deletions cut 1 base from V and 1 base from J, with 9 bases between. Germline V gene sequence: CDR1 KGHSH, CDR2 LQKENI. CDR3: CASSPRAEGTDTQYF. CDR3 DNA: TGTGCCAGCTCACCACGCGCGGAAGGCACAGATACGCAGTATTTT.

V and J are TRBV6-1 and TRBJ2-1; TRBD2 matches at 15 bases. The CDR3 loop spans 18 amino acids. Germline-derived CDR1 and CDR2 are MNHNS and SASEGT. The junction had 9 bases not matched to a gene; V was cut back by 6 bases and J by 3 bases. CDR3 coding DNA: TGTGCCAGCAGCGAATTTTGGACTAGCGGGAGGGGCTACAATGAGCAGTTCTTC. Its translation: CASSEFWTSGRGYNEQFF.

This chain joins TRBV19 and TRBJ2-1; weak D call: TRBD2 (6 bases). From germline, CDR1 is LNHDA and CDR2 SQIVND (reference sequence). V was shortened by 7 bases and J by 4 bases, with 17 bases between the two germline ends. The CDR3 length is 15 residues. The DNA of the CDR3 is TGTGCCAGTAATAGCCGACTAGATATGTACAATGAGCAGTTCTTC. Its protein product is CASNSRLDMYNEQFF.

The chain employs TRBV27 and TRBJ1-1; 11 positions agree with TRBD1. Germline CDR1 is MNHEY and CDR2 is SMNVEV (reference sequence). The length of the CDR3 is 14 residues. V was pared by 5 bases and J by 5 bases, with 4 bases of the junction left unmatched. The DNA for the CDR3 is TGTGCCAGCAGTCTGGGACAGGGGGGGACTGAAGCTTTCTTT. Translation: CASSLGQGGTEAFF.

The V gene is TRBV11-3, the J gene TRBJ1-5, with 8 bases that match TRBD1. Germline lookup yields CDR1 SGHNT and CDR2 YENEEA. The J segment lost 4 bases and the V segment lost 5 bases, leaving 16 bases of the junction unmatched. The CDR3 consists of 18 residues. The CDR3 DNA is TGTGCCAGCAGCGGTTCTACGGACAGGGCTCGGGAAAATCAGCCCCAGCATTTT. Translating it yields CASSGSTDRARENQPQHF.

The rearrangement links TRBV5-1 to TRBJ1-4, with D perhaps TRBD1 (6 bases). Per germline, CDR1 SGHRS and CDR2 YFSETQ. The CDR3 length is 15 residues. The V and J ends lost 3 bases and 0 bases respectively, with 9 bases between them. The CDR3 is CASSWTDSTNEKLFF. The CDR3 nucleotides are TGCGCCAGCAGCTGGACAGACTCAACTAATGAAAAACTGTTTTTT. Together with reference TRBV5-1 and TRBJ1-4, the CDR3 gives the full variable domain: KAGVTQTPRYLIKTRGQQVTLSCSPISGHRSVSWYQQTPGQGLQFLFEYFSETQRNKGNFPGRFSGRQFSNSRSEMNVSTLELGDSALYLCASSWTDSTNEKLFFGSGTQLSVL.

This chain joins TRBV6-1 and TRBJ1-2; D possibly corresponds to TRBD1 (5 bases). Trimming took 4 bases from V and 4 from J, leaving 7 bases between them. There are 12 residues in the CDR3. Germline-derived CDR1 and CDR2 are MNHNS and SASEGT. CDR3 nucleotides: TGTGCCAGCAGTGGCGGGACCTATGGCTACACCTTC. Translating it yields CASSGGTYGYTF.

The chain links TRBV7-8 to TRBJ1-1; a possible D gene is TRBD1 (5 bases). The ends were cut back, 1 base at V and 2 bases at J, with 8 bases in the middle. CDR3 length equals 14 residues. The germline V gene encodes CDR1 SGHVS and CDR2 FQNEAQ. CDR3 sequence (DNA): TGTGCCAGCAGCTTAGGACAGTTTAACACTGAAGCTTTCTTT. Protein sequence: CASSLGQFNTEAFF. Complete variable domain (other parts from reference TRBV7-8 and TRBJ1-1): GAGVSQSPRYKVAKRGQDVALRCDPISGHVSLFWYQQALGQGPEFLTYFQNEAQLDKSGLPSDRFFAERPEGSVSTLKIQRTQQEDSAVYLCASSLGQFNTEAFFGQGTRLTVV.

This clone was picked up one time. The chain is built from TRBV4-3 and TRBJ2-3, with TRBD2 identical over 7 bases. This CDR3 contains 20 residues. From germline, CDR1 is LGHNA and CDR2 YSLEER. Trimming at V came to 2 bases and at J to 1 base, leaving 18 bases not matched to a gene. The CDR3 protein is CASSQRRVRRGSRGTDTQYF. CDR3 coding DNA: TGCGCCAGCAGCCAAAGAAGGGTGCGTCGCGGGAGTAGGGGCACAGATACGCAGTATTTT.

J is TRBJ2-3 and V is TRBV28, with TRBD2 matching 8 bases. Trimming took 5 bases from V and 2 from J; bases not matched to a gene: 6. This CDR3 contains 15 residues. CDR1 and CDR2 from the germline V gene are MDHEN and SYDVKM. The CDR3 reads CASSVQREITDTQYF. The DNA of the CDR3 is TGTGCCAGCAGTGTACAGCGGGAGATCACAGATACGCAGTATTTT.